This record looks at one T cell receptor (beta chain) sequence and its context. What it recognizes is unknown. Time point denoted: baseline pretreatment blood. Treatment specified: 15 Gy SBRT to primary tumor, nephrectomy 4 weeks later. The protocol was immunoSEQ multiplex PCR, while the TCRdb copy is restricted to in-frame clones and leaves out a portion. The sample contains about 150,000 clones, about 88% of which appear only once. These data come from a study of radiation and T cells in renal cell carcinoma. Study-level points and caveats: Top tumor clonotypes rose in blood 2 weeks post-radiation, then contracted.

The source material was blood, sampled from a patient whose treatment included radiotherapy and nephrectomy. The receptor was derived from a woman aged 45-59 years with renal cell carcinoma.

This CDR3 is CASSRLQGSGGYTF. In nucleotides, the CDR3 is TGCGCCAGCAGCCGCCTACAGGGGAGTGGTGGCTACACCTTC. The rearrangement uses TRBV4-3 and TRBJ1-2; 7 positions match TRBD1. The CDR3 has 14 amino acids. Germline loops: CDR1 LGHNA, CDR2 YSLEER. Unmatched junction bases numbered 9, after V lost 4 bases and J lost 7 bases.